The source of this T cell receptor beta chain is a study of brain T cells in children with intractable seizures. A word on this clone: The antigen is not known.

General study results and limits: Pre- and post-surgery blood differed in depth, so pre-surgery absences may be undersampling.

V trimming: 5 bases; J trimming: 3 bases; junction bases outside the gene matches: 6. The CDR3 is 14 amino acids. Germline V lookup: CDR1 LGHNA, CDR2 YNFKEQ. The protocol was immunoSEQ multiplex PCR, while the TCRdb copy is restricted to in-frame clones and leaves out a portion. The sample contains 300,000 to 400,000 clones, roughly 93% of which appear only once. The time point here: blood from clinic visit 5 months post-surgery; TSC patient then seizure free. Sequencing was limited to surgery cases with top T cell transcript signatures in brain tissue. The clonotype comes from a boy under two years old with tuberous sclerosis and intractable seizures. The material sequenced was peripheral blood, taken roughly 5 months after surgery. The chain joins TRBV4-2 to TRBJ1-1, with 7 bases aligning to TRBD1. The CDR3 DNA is TGTGCCAGCAGCGAAGCCAGGGGGTACACTGAAGCTTTCTTT. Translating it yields CASSEARGYTEAFF.